A selection of T cell receptor beta chains follows, all from one sample in a study of blood T cell repertoires in COVID-19. Generated by immunoSEQ multiplex PCR, the TCRdb table keeps only in-frame clones and is missing some. This sample carries some 230,000 clones, roughly 80% of them seen once, and the ten largest clones take 1.3%. Source material: PBMCs or T cells enriched from blood (not recorded which). These receptor sequences come from a woman aged 35 to 49 with acute COVID-19. The CDR3 runs from the conserved cysteine through the conserved F or W. Fields, in order: J gene, clone size, D gene, V gene, CDR3 protein, CDR3 DNA. A D gene is named only where the DNA matches it firmly. Size is omitted from some rows. Given values are once, few, many or a class for expanded clones.

TRBJ1-2	-	TRBD1	TRBV10-3	CAISDRGRDGYTF	TGTGCCATCAGTGACAGGGGGCGGGATGGCTACACCTTC
TRBJ1-2	once	-	TRBV12-3/TRBV12-4	CASSLTGTGYTF	TGTGCCAGCAGCCTTACAGGGACCGGCTACACCTTC
TRBJ2-2	-	TRBD2	TRBV9	CASSARLAEGELFF	TGTGCCAGCAGCGCGCGACTAGCGGAAGGGGAGCTGTTTTTT
TRBJ1-4	many	-	TRBV27	CASRRQNEKLFF	TGTGCCAGCAGGCGACAGAATGAAAAACTGTTTTTT
TRBJ1-6	-	-	TRBV19	CASHPSSYNSPLHF	TGTGCCAGTCACCCGAGCTCCTATAATTCACCCCTCCACTTT
TRBJ1-5	-	TRBD1	TRBV3-1/TRBV3-2	CASSLGQGDQPQHF	TGTGCCAGCAGCCTAGGACAGGGGGATCAGCCCCAGCATTTT
TRBJ1-1	-	TRBD1	TRBV2	CASRGQGVNTEAFF	TGTGCCAGCAGGGGACAGGGGGTGAACACTGAAGCTTTCTTT
TRBJ1-1	-	-	TRBV12-3/TRBV12-4	CASSLRGEPEAFF	TGTGCCAGCAGTTTAAGAGGTGAACCTGAAGCTTTCTTT
TRBJ2-1	-	TRBD1	TRBV6-5	CATAGGVNEQFF	TGTGCTACAGCAGGGGGAGTCAATGAGCAGTTCTTC
TRBJ2-3	-	-	TRBV5-4	CASSLSGQLYTDTQYF	TGTGCCAGCAGCTTGTCTGGACAGCTCTACACAGATACGCAGTATTTT
TRBJ1-1	-	-	TRBV27	CASSFWPNTEAFF	TGTGCCAGCAGTTTTTGGCCGAACACTGAAGCTTTCTTT
TRBJ2-2	-	TRBD2	TRBV6-4	CASRSGVNTGELFF	TGTGCCAGCAGGAGCGGGGTGAACACCGGGGAGCTGTTTTTT
TRBJ2-7	-	-	TRBV3-1/TRBV3-2	CASSQAGTGTFYEQYF	TGTGCCAGCAGCCAAGCCGGCACAGGGACATTCTACGAGCAGTACTTC
TRBJ1-3	-	-	TRBV2	CASRTTSGNTIYF	TGTGCCAGCCGGACAACATCTGGAAACACCATATATTTT
TRBJ2-2	-	-	TRBV5-1	CASRTEGPSLGELFF	TGCGCCAGCCGTACGGAGGGGCCCAGTCTGGGGGAGCTGTTTTTT
TRBJ1-5	-	TRBD1	TRBV18	CASSPRQGGSPQHF	TGTGCCAGCTCACCACGACAGGGCGGATCGCCCCAGCATTTT
TRBJ2-7	-	TRBD2	TRBV6-4	CASRTGLAGDREIIGRF	TGTGCCAGCAGAACGGGACTAGCGGGGGATCGAGAGATCATAGGCCGCTTC
TRBJ2-7	-	-	TRBV5-6	CASSYAGTNYEQYF	TGTGCCAGCAGCTACGCCGGGACAAACTACGAGCAGTACTTC
TRBJ1-1	-	TRBD1	TRBV19	CASSSLQQGVAEAFF	TGTGCCAGTAGTAGCCTTCAACAGGGGGTGGCTGAAGCTTTCTTT
TRBJ2-1	-	-	TRBV11-3	CASSLEESSSQFF	TGTGCCAGCAGCTTAGAGGAGAGTAGCTCTCAGTTCTTC
TRBJ2-1	-	-	TRBV10-1	CASSEGQGLYNEQFF	TGCGCCAGCAGTGAGGGGCAGGGCCTCTACAATGAGCAGTTCTTC
TRBJ2-2	-	-	TRBV3-1/TRBV3-2	CASSLRNGAGELFF	TGTGCCAGCAGCCTACGGAACGGGGCCGGGGAGCTGTTTTTT
TRBJ2-1	-	-	TRBV19	CASSSGAAGAGEQFF	TGTGCCAGTAGTTCGGGGGCCGCGGGGGCCGGTGAGCAGTTCTTC
TRBJ2-7	-	TRBD2	TRBV6-6	CASSYGPSGGAYEQYF	TGTGCCAGCAGTTACGGGCCTAGCGGGGGGGCCTACGAGCAGTACTTC
TRBJ1-5	-	-	TRBV7-3	CASNSKIPAASNQPQHF	TGTGCCAGCAACTCCAAAATACCGGCGGCTAGCAATCAGCCCCAGCATTTT
TRBJ2-1	-	-	TRBV30	CAWSTAGTYNEQFF	TGTGCCTGGAGTACTGCAGGCACCTACAATGAGCAGTTCTTC
TRBJ1-6	-	TRBD1	TRBV28	CASSLGDRYNSPLHF	TGTGCCAGCAGTTTAGGGGACAGGTATAATTCACCCCTCCACTTT
TRBJ2-2	few	-	TRBV4-3	CASSQSTGELFF	TGCGCCAGCAGCCAGTCTACCGGGGAGCTGTTTTTT
TRBJ2-7	once	TRBD1	TRBV6-5	CASSFDPGQVYEQYF	TGTGCCAGCAGTTTTGACCCGGGACAGGTCTACGAGCAGTACTTC
TRBJ2-5	-	-	TRBV27	CASSSRQDQETQYF	TGTGCCAGCAGTTCCCGACAGGACCAAGAGACCCAGTACTTC
TRBJ2-3	-	TRBD2	TRBV6-6	CASSPRGLAGTDTQYF	TGTGCCAGCAGTCCCCGGGGACTAGCGGGCACAGATACGCAGTATTTT
TRBJ1-5	-	-	TRBV28	CASISGGTNQPQHF	TGTGCCAGCATCTCGGGGGGGACTAATCAGCCCCAGCATTTT
TRBJ1-1	-	-	TRBV11-3	CASSYRANTEAFF	TGTGCCAGCAGCTACAGGGCGAACACTGAAGCTTTCTTT
TRBJ1-1	-	-	TRBV6-5	CASSYGGYNTEAFF	TGTGCCAGCAGTTACGGAGGATACAACACTGAAGCTTTCTTT
TRBJ1-4	-	-	TRBV27	CASWGGTNEKLFF	TGTGCCTCCTGGGGGGGAACTAATGAAAAACTGTTTTTT
TRBJ2-2	-	TRBD2	TRBV7-2	CASSWAGGANTGELFF	TGTGCCAGCAGCTGGGCGGGGGGTGCGAACACCGGGGAGCTGTTTTTT
TRBJ1-4	once	TRBD1	TRBV9	CASSPRGDRGFEKLFF	TGTGCCAGCAGCCCAAGGGGGGACAGAGGGTTCGAAAAACTGTTTTTT
TRBJ1-3	-	-	TRBV6-5	CAVLDRRISGNTIYF	TGTGCCGTCCTGGACAGAAGAATCTCTGGAAACACCATATATTTT
TRBJ2-1	-	TRBD1	TRBV25-1	CASSVPGTGGNEQFF	TGTGCCAGCAGTGTGCCCGGGACAGGGGGCAATGAGCAGTTCTTC
TRBJ2-5	once	TRBD2	TRBV11-3	CASSPGRLAGGQETQYF	TGTGCCAGCAGCCCGGGGAGACTAGCGGGGGGCCAAGAGACCCAGTACTTC
TRBJ2-3	-	-	TRBV5-1	CASSRDRLTDTQYF	TGCGCCAGCAGCCGCGACAGGCTCACAGATACGCAGTATTTT
TRBJ1-4	-	TRBD1	TRBV28	CASRTGGANEKLFF	TGTGCCAGCAGAACAGGGGGGGCTAATGAAAAACTGTTTTTT
TRBJ1-2	-	TRBD1	TRBV9	CASSARRTGSDGYTF	TGTGCCAGCAGCGCTAGACGGACAGGGTCGGATGGCTACACCTTC
TRBJ2-3	-	TRBD2	TRBV28	CASSPHRRREGPDTQYF	TGTGCCAGCAGTCCCCACCGACGGCGGGAGGGCCCAGATACGCAGTATTTT
TRBJ2-2	-	TRBD2	TRBV4-2	CASSKTSGNTGELFF	TGTGCCAGCAGCAAAACTAGCGGGAACACCGGGGAGCTGTTTTTT
TRBJ1-5	-	TRBD1	TRBV7-8	CASSRGYRGRNQPQHF	TGTGCCAGCAGCCGTGGGTACAGGGGGCGAAATCAGCCCCAGCATTTT
TRBJ1-4	-	-	TRBV18	CASSPGRNSENEKLFF	TGTGCCAGCTCACCAGGCAGGAACTCGGAAAATGAAAAACTGTTTTTT
TRBJ2-1	-	TRBD2	TRBV6-4	CASRRTSGGSSSYNEQFF	TGTGCCAGCAGACGGACTAGCGGGGGGTCGAGCTCCTACAATGAGCAGTTCTTC
TRBJ1-1	-	-	TRBV7-9	CASSPGGGYTEAFF	TGTGCCAGCAGCCCCGGGGGGGGCTACACTGAAGCTTTCTTT
TRBJ2-5	-	TRBD2	TRBV11-2	CASSLEGFPSGGALETQYF	TGTGCCAGCAGCTTAGAAGGGTTCCCTAGCGGGGGGGCCTTAGAGACCCAGTACTTC
TRBJ1-5	-	TRBD1	TRBV30	CAWSVGGGVQPQHF	TGTGCCTGGAGTGTAGGGGGCGGGGTTCAGCCCCAGCATTTT
TRBJ1-2	-	-	TRBV11-2	CASSSIHRVGYTF	TGTGCCAGCAGTTCAATCCACAGGGTTGGCTACACCTTC
TRBJ2-1	-	-	TRBV6-5	CASSRGDHEQFF	TGTGCCAGCAGCAGGGGAGATCATGAGCAGTTCTTC
TRBJ2-7	-	-	TRBV15	CATSTPGAGEQYF	TGTGCCACCAGCACACCGGGCGCGGGCGAGCAGTACTTC
TRBJ1-2	-	TRBD1	TRBV7-2	CASSSTGGGYTF	TGTGCCAGCAGTTCTACAGGGGGTGGCTACACCTTC